What follows is one TCR beta chain and its context. Its specificity is unknown. Per germline, CDR1 MDHEN and CDR2 SYDVKM. V dropped 5 bases and J dropped 3 bases, with 13 bases sitting between them. This CDR3 contains 14 residues. The sample belongs to a study of cytomegalovirus exposure and HLA in healthy donors. General observations from the study: Presence/absence analyses supposed approximately even sequencing depth among donors. The likely origin of a cluster of highly shared sequence variants was a sequencing artifact. Most of the TCR beta V segments (in an earlier analysis) were productive either about 87% or about 30% of the time. Links to common viral pathogens appeared, in a later analysis, for several of the most significant clusters.

PCR primers comprised 60 Vbeta and 13 Jbeta primers. Clones were read by immunoSEQ multiplex PCR, and TCRdb kept only the in-frame ones, dropping some. The data show around 140,000 clones, 70% to 80% seen once. The source material was PBMCs. The sequence was obtained from a female donor in good health and CMV-seropositive. The chain has TRBV28 and TRBJ1-2, with TRBD1 as a possible D gene (5 bases). CDR3 coding DNA: TGTGCCAGCAGTACGCCCCGGGGGTACTATGGCTACACCTTC. Translating it yields CASSTPRGYYGYTF.